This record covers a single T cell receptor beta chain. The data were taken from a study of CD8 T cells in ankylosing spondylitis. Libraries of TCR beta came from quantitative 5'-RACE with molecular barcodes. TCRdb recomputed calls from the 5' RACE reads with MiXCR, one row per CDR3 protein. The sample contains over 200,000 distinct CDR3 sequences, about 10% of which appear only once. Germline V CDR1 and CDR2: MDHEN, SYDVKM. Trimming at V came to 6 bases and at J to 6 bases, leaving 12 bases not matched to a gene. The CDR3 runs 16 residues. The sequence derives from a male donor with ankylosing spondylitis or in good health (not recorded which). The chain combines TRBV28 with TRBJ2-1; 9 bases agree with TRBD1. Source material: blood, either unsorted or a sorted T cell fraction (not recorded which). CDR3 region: CASSQIGTGRFNEQFF. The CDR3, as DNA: TGTGCCAGCAGCCAAATAGGGACAGGGAGGTTCAATGAGCAGTTCTTC. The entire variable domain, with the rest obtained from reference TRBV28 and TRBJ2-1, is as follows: DVKVTQSSRYLVKRTGEKVFLECVQDMDHENMFWYRQDPGLGLRLIYFSYDVKMKEKGDIPEGYSVSREKKERFSLILESASTNQTSMYLCASSQIGTGRFNEQFFGPGTRLTVL.